The rows below give T cell receptor beta chains drawn from one sample of a study of Graves' ophthalmopathy and Graves' hyperthyroidism. Each CDR3 protein gets one entry after TCRdb re-called the multiplex PCR reads with MiXCR. The data contain 45,000 to 60,000 distinct CDR3 sequences, approximately 50% of them singletons. The sequencing input was peripheral blood. Receptor source: an adult woman with Graves' ophthalmopathy. The CDR3 runs from the conserved cysteine through the conserved F or W. Fields, in order: clone size, J gene, D gene, V gene, CDR3 protein, CDR3 DNA. A D gene is named only where the DNA matches it firmly. The listing skips clone size in some rows; elsewhere it reads once, few, many or a size class.

clone size: once; J gene: TRBJ1-3; D gene: TRBD1; V gene: TRBV7-8; CDR3 protein: CASSRDRVSGNTIYF; CDR3 DNA: TGTGCCAGCAGCAGGGACAGAGTCTCTGGAAACACCATATATTTT
clone size: -; J gene: TRBJ1-6; D gene: -; V gene: TRBV28; CDR3 protein: CASTVAQAGLSPLHF; CDR3 DNA: TGTGCCAGCACCGTCGCTCAAGCGGGGCTCTCACCCCTCCACTTT
clone size: -; J gene: TRBJ2-3; D gene: -; V gene: TRBV20-1; CDR3 protein: CGARGPRVTDTQYF; CDR3 DNA: TGCGGTGCCAGAGGTCCGCGGGTTACAGATACGCAGTATTTT
clone size: medium-sized; J gene: TRBJ2-3; D gene: -; V gene: TRBV7-8; CDR3 protein: CASSLARDTQYF; CDR3 DNA: TGTGCCAGCAGCTTAGCGAGAGATACGCAGTATTTT
clone size: -; J gene: TRBJ2-5; D gene: -; V gene: TRBV7-2; CDR3 protein: CASSDVGGETQYF; CDR3 DNA: TGTGCCAGCAGTGACGTAGGGGGAGAGACCCAGTACTTC
clone size: many; J gene: TRBJ2-1; D gene: TRBD2; V gene: TRBV20-1; CDR3 protein: CSARLATSGYNEQFF; CDR3 DNA: TGCAGTGCTAGACTGGCGACTAGCGGCTACAATGAGCAGTTCTTC
clone size: -; J gene: TRBJ1-2; D gene: -; V gene: TRBV6-5; CDR3 protein: CASSPGNGYTF; CDR3 DNA: TGTGCCAGCAGTCCCGGGAATGGCTACACCTTC
clone size: -; J gene: TRBJ2-2; D gene: TRBD2; V gene: TRBV30; CDR3 protein: CAWRVLLAGDTGELFF; CDR3 DNA: TGTGCCTGGAGAGTACTACTAGCGGGAGACACCGGGGAGCTGTTTTTT
clone size: -; J gene: TRBJ2-7; D gene: TRBD2; V gene: TRBV5-1; CDR3 protein: CASSQAGGYEQYF; CDR3 DNA: TGCGCCAGCAGTCAAGCGGGGGGATACGAGCAGTACTTC
clone size: many; J gene: TRBJ1-5; D gene: -; V gene: TRBV6-1; CDR3 protein: CASSSMVPSNQPQHF; CDR3 DNA: TGTGCCAGCAGTTCGATGGTGCCTAGCAATCAGCCCCAGCATTTT
clone size: medium-sized; J gene: TRBJ1-6; D gene: -; V gene: TRBV2; CDR3 protein: CASSDPHRYKSSPLHF; CDR3 DNA: TGTGCCAGCAGTGATCCCCACAGGTACAAGTCTTCACCCCTCCACTTT
clone size: -; J gene: TRBJ1-1; D gene: TRBD1; V gene: TRBV20-1; CDR3 protein: CSASGGQGANTEAFF; CDR3 DNA: TGCAGTGCTAGCGGGGGACAGGGGGCCAACACTGAAGCTTTCTTT
clone size: many; J gene: TRBJ2-2; D gene: TRBD2; V gene: TRBV2; CDR3 protein: CASSEAGGKGELFF; CDR3 DNA: TGTGCCAGCAGTGAGGCGGGAGGGAAGGGGGAGCTGTTTTTT
clone size: -; J gene: TRBJ1-5; D gene: -; V gene: TRBV25-1; CDR3 protein: CASLRQGNSDQPQHF; CDR3 DNA: TGCGCCAGCCTCCGTCAGGGGAATAGCGATCAGCCCCAGCATTTT
clone size: many; J gene: TRBJ1-3; D gene: -; V gene: TRBV5-1; CDR3 protein: CASRAGGSENTIYF; CDR3 DNA: TGCGCCAGCAGAGCTGGGGGTTCTGAAAACACCATATATTTT
clone size: -; J gene: TRBJ1-6; D gene: -; V gene: TRBV14; CDR3 protein: CASSQNSPLHF; CDR3 DNA: TGTGCCAGCAGCCAAAATTCACCCCTCCACTTT
clone size: medium-sized; J gene: TRBJ1-5; D gene: TRBD1; V gene: TRBV29-1; CDR3 protein: CSVEDGTGGNQPQHF; CDR3 DNA: TGCAGCGTTGAAGATGGGACAGGGGGCAATCAGCCCCAGCATTTT
clone size: -; J gene: TRBJ1-1; D gene: -; V gene: TRBV6-6; CDR3 protein: CASSSGTEAFF; CDR3 DNA: TGTGCCAGCAGCTCCGGGACTGAAGCTTTCTTT
clone size: -; J gene: TRBJ1-2; D gene: -; V gene: TRBV10-3; CDR3 protein: CAISEQGIGYGYTF; CDR3 DNA: TGTGCCATCAGCGAGCAGGGGATAGGCTATGGCTACACCTTC
clone size: -; J gene: TRBJ1-2; D gene: TRBD1; V gene: TRBV2; CDR3 protein: CASSKDRANYGYTF; CDR3 DNA: TGTGCCAGCAGTAAGGACAGGGCCAACTATGGCTACACCTTC
clone size: -; J gene: TRBJ2-1; D gene: TRBD2; V gene: TRBV29-1; CDR3 protein: CSLSTGGSFDEQFF; CDR3 DNA: TGCAGCTTGAGTACCGGCGGGAGCTTCGATGAGCAGTTCTTC
clone size: -; J gene: TRBJ2-1; D gene: TRBD2; V gene: TRBV15; CDR3 protein: CATSRVSSGRSYNEQFF; CDR3 DNA: TGTGCCACCAGCAGAGTATCCAGCGGGAGAAGTTACAATGAGCAGTTCTTC
clone size: many; J gene: TRBJ2-3; D gene: TRBD1; V gene: TRBV6-4; CDR3 protein: CASSDSQGADTQYF; CDR3 DNA: TGTGCCAGCAGTGACTCCCAGGGGGCAGATACGCAGTATTTT